A selection of T cell receptor beta chains follows, all from one sample in a study of shared clonotypes between healthy human individuals. Data came from immunoSEQ multiplex PCR; TCRdb stores just in-frame clones and leaves some out. Of approximately 2.1 million clones in the sample, over 85% were seen once. The sequenced sample was naive CD4+ T cells from PBMCs. Source of these receptors: a young man in good health. Some clones in this sample may be carry-over from other donors' samples. Each CDR3 is given with its conserved first and last residue. D genes are given only for firm matches. A row's size may be missing; if present it is once, few, many or a size class.

j_call cdr3_length clone_size v_call d_call cdr3_nt cdr3_aa
TRBJ1-2 11 - TRBV9 - TGTGCCAGCGCGGGTAGCGATGGCTACACCTTC CASAGSDGYTF
TRBJ2-1 16 - TRBV29-1 TRBD2 TGCAGCGGAACGGGACTAGCGGGGACCTCCTACAATGAGCAGTTCTTC CSGTGLAGTSYNEQFF
TRBJ2-2 17 - TRBV5-5 - TGTGCCAGCAGCCCCACCAGCAGCCAAGCGAACACCGGGGAGCTGTTTTTT CASSPTSSQANTGELFF
TRBJ1-2 13 - TRBV6-5 - TGTGCCAGCAGTTATTCAGGGGCCCATGGCTACACCTTC CASSYSGAHGYTF
TRBJ2-5 12 - TRBV29-1 - TGCAGCGCCGGCCTGTTACAAGAGACCCAGTACTTC CSAGLLQETQYF
TRBJ1-4 14 - TRBV19 TRBD1 TGTGCCAGTAGTATTGGGACAGGCGGTGAAAAACTGTTTTTT CASSIGTGGEKLFF
TRBJ2-2 15 once TRBV7-3 - TGTGCCAGCAGCCCCGAGCAGCGCGGTACCGGGGAGCTGTTTTTT CASSPEQRGTGELFF
TRBJ2-1 10 - TRBV20-1 - TGCAGTGCTGGGGAAAGTGAGCAGTTCTTC CSAGESEQFF
TRBJ1-5 13 - TRBV19 - TGTGCCAGTAGTACAGGGCCAAATCAGCCCCAGCATTTT CASSTGPNQPQHF
TRBJ1-1 15 - TRBV2 TRBD1 TGTGCCAGCAGCCCCCAGGGGGCCTCGAACACTGAAGCTTTCTTT CASSPQGASNTEAFF
TRBJ2-5 13 - TRBV9 - TGTGCCAGCAGCCCCACCTCATGGGAGACCCAGTACTTC CASSPTSWETQYF
TRBJ2-7 16 - TRBV28 TRBD2 TGTGCCAGCAGCTCTTTTAATGTGGGGGGGTTCTACGAGCAGTACTTC CASSSFNVGGFYEQYF
TRBJ2-2 11 - TRBV30 - TGTGCCTGGAGAGGCGCGGGGGAGCTGTTTTTT CAWRGAGELFF
TRBJ1-1 14 - TRBV2 - TGTGCCAGCAGGCGGGGACGAGTGGACACTGAAGCTTTCTTT CASRRGRVDTEAFF
TRBJ1-3 17 - TRBV7-2 - TGTGCCAGCAGCCCGATAGGCCCTTCGCAGGGGAGGAACACCATATATTTT CASSPIGPSQGRNTIYF
TRBJ2-6 19 - TRBV5-1 TRBD1 TGCGCCAGCAGCTCAGAGGTACAGGGGCTGGCAACGGGGGCCAACGTCCTGACTTTC CASSSEVQGLATGANVLTF
TRBJ1-1 16 - TRBV7-2 TRBD1 TGTGCCAGCAGCCGAGGACAGGGCGCCTTGAACACTGAAGCTTTCTTT CASSRGQGALNTEAFF
TRBJ1-1 14 - TRBV11-2 TRBD1 TGTGCCAGCAGCTTAGTAGGACAGGACACTGAAGCTTTCTTT CASSLVGQDTEAFF
TRBJ2-4 13 - TRBV4-1 - TGCGCCAGCAGCGCAGAGCTAGCATACATTCAGTACTTC CASSAELAYIQYF
TRBJ2-2 14 - TRBV10-1 TRBD1 TGCGCCAGCAGTGGCAGGGGGAATTACGGGGAGCTGTTTTTT CASSGRGNYGELFF
TRBJ1-1 14 once TRBV6-5 TRBD1 TGTGCCAGCAGTTTCGGACAGGGCGGCACTGAAGCTTTCTTT CASSFGQGGTEAFF
TRBJ1-5 11 - TRBV20-1 - TGCAGTGCTAGAGCCGGGACACCTATATTATTT CSARAGTPILF
TRBJ2-2 14 - TRBV28 - TGTGCCAGCAGCCCCTCGGGTCCCACTTGGGAGCTGTTTTTT CASSPSGPTWELFF
TRBJ2-7 15 - TRBV7-8 TRBD2 TGTGCCAGCACCTGGGGGCTAGCGGGATCCTACGAGCAGTACTTC CASTWGLAGSYEQYF
TRBJ1-5 12 once TRBV28 - TGTGCCAGCCGGACATTCCATCAGCCCCAGCATTTT CASRTFHQPQHF
TRBJ2-1 16 - TRBV5-1 - TGCGCCAGCAGCTTGGGGATAAAGGGAACGCGGAATGAGCAGTTCTTC CASSLGIKGTRNEQFF
TRBJ1-2 14 - TRBV18 - TGTGCCAGCTCACCACACCATGGGGCTTATGGCTACACCTTC CASSPHHGAYGYTF
TRBJ2-7 18 once TRBV5-1 TRBD2 TGCGCCAGCAGCTTGGTAATTGGGACTAGCGGGCGACTCTACGAGCAGTACTTC CASSLVIGTSGRLYEQYF
TRBJ2-7 14 - TRBV10-3 TRBD1 TGTGCCATCAGTGAGGCGGGACAGGGCGGCGAGCAGTACTTC CAISEAGQGGEQYF
TRBJ2-1 18 - TRBV21-1 - TGTGCCAGCAGCAAAACCCCGGTGGCAGCGGTGACCTACAATGAGCAGTTCTTC CASSKTPVAAVTYNEQFF
TRBJ2-6 13 once TRBV7-3 - TGTGCCAGCAGCCGGGGTGGGGCCAACGTCCTGACTTTC CASSRGGANVLTF
TRBJ1-2 14 - TRBV27 - TGTGCCAGCAGTCCTACTCCCTATGTTTATGGCTACACCTTC CASSPTPYVYGYTF
TRBJ1-5 14 - TRBV9 - TGTGCCAGCAGCAGTGAAGGGGCTATCGGGCCCCAGCATTTT CASSSEGAIGPQHF
TRBJ1-5 14 - TRBV6-5 TRBD1 TGTGCCAGCAGGCGGACAGGGGGCTCTCAGCCCCAGCATTTT CASRRTGGSQPQHF
TRBJ2-1 12 - TRBV7-9 - TGTGCCAGCAGCTTAATGGGATCGAAGGGGTTCTTC CASSLMGSKGFF
TRBJ1-4 15 - TRBV9 TRBD1 TGTGCCAGCAGCAACCGGGACAGTAGGGGCGAAAAACTGTTTTTT CASSNRDSRGEKLFF
TRBJ2-3 16 - TRBV11-3 - TGTGCCAGCAGCTTAGGTCTTGGGTCCGGCCCCGATACGCAGTATTTT CASSLGLGSGPDTQYF
TRBJ2-7 15 - TRBV27 TRBD2 TGTGCCAGCAGTTTTGGAGCGGGAGATGACTACGAGCAGTACTTC CASSFGAGDDYEQYF
TRBJ2-3 12 - TRBV2 - TGTGCCAGCAGTTATATACCAGATACGCAGTATTTT CASSYIPDTQYF
TRBJ1-4 15 - TRBV10-3 TRBD1 TGTGCCATCAGTGAAGCGGACAGGGGGAATGAAAAACTGTTTTTT CAISEADRGNEKLFF
TRBJ2-1 16 - TRBV29-1 TRBD2 TGCAGCGTTCGTTCGCCGGCTAGCGGGAGGGGCCTTGAGCAGTTCTTC CSVRSPASGRGLEQFF
TRBJ2-7 14 - TRBV7-9 - TGTGCCAGCACGAGGGACACGAGCTCCTACGAGCAGTACTTC CASTRDTSSYEQYF
TRBJ1-3 16 - TRBV5-1 TRBD1 TGCGCCAGCAGCCTGACGGACAGGAGCTCTGGAAACACCATATATTTT CASSLTDRSSGNTIYF
TRBJ1-4 14 - TRBV9 - TGTGCCAGCAGCGTCTATGCAACTAATGAAAAACTGTTTTTT CASSVYATNEKLFF
TRBJ1-3 13 few TRBV10-2 - TGCGCCAGCAGGGACAGCTCTGGAAACACCATATATTTT CASRDSSGNTIYF
TRBJ1-2 17 - TRBV4-3 TRBD1 TGCGCCAGCAGCCAATTTACGCGTCAGGGGGGATACTATGGCTACACCTTC CASSQFTRQGGYYGYTF
TRBJ1-1 13 once TRBV9 - TGTGCCAGCAGCGAAGCCATGAACACTGAAGCTTTCTTT CASSEAMNTEAFF